The 17 T cell receptor beta chains reported below all come from one sample, sequenced in a study of blood T cell repertoires in COVID-19. Profiled with immunoSEQ multiplex PCR; TCRdb holds only in-frame clones, not every one. The sample carries around 30,000 clones, roughly 85% recorded once. Sequencing input: peripheral blood. These receptors came from a woman aged 60-75 years with active COVID-19.

J is TRBJ2-7 and V is TRBV5-1, with D perhaps matching TRBD2 (7 bases). Looked up from germline, CDR1 is SGHRS and CDR2 is YFSETQ. The CDR3 is 14 amino acids. Between the trimmed V and J ends, which lost 4 bases and 6 bases, there was a span of 17 bases. The CDR3 here is CASSPGGLAVEQYF. The CDR3 DNA sequence: TGCGCCAGCAGCCCCGGGGGGCTAGCTGTCGAGCAGTACTTC.

The genes are TRBV5-1 and TRBJ1-1; 11 nucleotides match TRBD1. Unmatched junction bases numbered 6, after V lost 0 bases and J lost 2 bases. The germline gives CDR1 SGHRS, CDR2 YFSETQ. There are 17 residues in the CDR3. CDR3 loop: CASSLDRDRGFNTEAFF. The CDR3 DNA reads TGCGCCAGCAGCTTGGACCGGGACAGGGGGTTTAACACTGAAGCTTTCTTT.

CDR3 nucleotide sequence: TGTGCCAGCAGCTTAGACAAGAACTATGGCTACACCTTC. It specifies CASSLDKNYGYTF. The rearrangement links TRBV7-3 to TRBJ1-2; D not certain. This CDR3 has 13 amino acids. The V end lost 2 bases, the J end lost 2 bases, and 6 bases lay between the germline ends. CDR1 and CDR2 from the germline V gene are SGHTA and FQGTGA.

The chain has TRBV15 and TRBJ1-2; 9 nucleotides line up with TRBD1. CDR3 length: 15 amino acids. Germline V CDR1 and CDR2: LNHNV, YYDKDF (reference sequence). The J segment lost 4 bases and the V segment lost 2 bases, leaving 5 bases of the junction unmatched. DNA for the CDR3: TGTGCCACCAGCAGAAGGACAGGGGACGTCTATGGCTACACCTTC. Encoded protein: CATSRRTGDVYGYTF.

The table lists this clone with a few counts. This chain uses TRBV2 with TRBJ2-7; D gene uncertain. This CDR3 comprises 13 residues. V was shortened by 2 bases and J by 2 bases, with 7 bases between the two germline ends. CDR1 and CDR2 from the germline V gene are SNHLY and FYNNEI. CDR3 loop: CASSEWAAYEQYF. For the CDR3, the DNA is TGTGCCAGCAGTGAATGGGCAGCCTACGAGCAGTACTTC.

The CDR3, as DNA: TGCGCCAGCAGCTTGGAGAGCTTGGGAGGCACTGAAGCTTTCTTT. It yields the protein CASSLESLGGTEAFF. This chain connects TRBV5-1 to TRBJ1-1, with D uncertain. Per the germline V gene, CDR1 is SGHRS and CDR2 is YFSETQ. The CDR3 spans 15 residues. Trimming removed 0 bases from V and 4 bases from J, with 13 bases in between.

The V and J genes are TRBV24-1 and TRBJ2-1, with TRBD1 identical over 7 bases. Trimming removed 3 bases from V and 7 bases from J; junction bases left unmatched: 8. There are 15 residues in the CDR3. Germline CDR1 reads KGHDR; CDR2 reads SFDVKD. CDR3: CATSDARTGNNEQFF. Written as DNA, the CDR3 is TGTGCCACCAGTGATGCTAGGACAGGTAATAATGAGCAGTTCTTC.

The chain couples TRBV12-3 or TRBV12-4 to TRBJ1-6; D gene unclear. V was cut by 6 bases and J by 9 bases, with 9 bases left in between. The CDR3 is made up of 12 amino acids. CDR3 amino acids: CASRRDVSPLHF. The CDR3 bases are TGTGCCAGCAGGAGGGATGTTTCACCCCTCCACTTT.

The gene calls are TRBV18 and TRBJ2-2; 10 nucleotides agree with TRBD1. Looked up from germline, CDR1 is KGHSH and CDR2 is LQKENI. The CDR3 covers 15 residues. V lost 5 bases to trimming and J lost 6 bases; unmatched junction nucleotides: 6. CDR3 region: CASSSPGQGSGELFF. The CDR3, as DNA: TGTGCCAGCTCATCTCCGGGACAGGGGTCCGGGGAGCTGTTTTTT.

The chain has TRBV5-4 and TRBJ2-5, with TRBD2 identical over 11 bases. The length of the CDR3 is 18 residues. The V and J ends lost 4 bases and 3 bases, in that order; junction bases with no gene match: 14. The germline CDR1 and CDR2 sequences are SGHNT and YYREEE (reference sequence). CDR3 residues: CASSPDLKRLAGKETQYF. CDR3 nucleotides: TGTGCCAGCAGCCCTGATCTTAAGCGACTAGCGGGAAAAGAGACCCAGTACTTC.

The chain carries TRBV5-1 and TRBJ1-1; 8 bases map to TRBD1. V dropped 0 bases and J dropped 5; count of bases not matched to a gene: 9. There are 16 residues in the CDR3. The germline CDR1 and CDR2 sequences are SGHRS and YFSETQ. The CDR3 sequence: CASSLGHDRGKTEAFF. Written as DNA, the CDR3 is TGCGCCAGCAGCTTGGGACACGACAGGGGTAAAACTGAAGCTTTCTTT.

This clone is a singleton in its sample. The CDR3 bases are TGTGCCAGCAGCCTGGGGGGACAGGGGAATAACGAGCAGTACTTC. This codes for CASSLGGQGNNEQYF. The chain combines TRBV5-5 with TRBJ2-7, with 10 bases aligning to TRBD1. There are 15 residues in the CDR3. Germline values: CDR1 SGHKS, CDR2 YYEKEE (reference sequence). The junction had 9 bases not matched to a gene; V was cut back by 4 bases and J by 5 bases. Supplemented by reference TRBV5-5 and TRBJ2-7, the full variable domain reads DAGVTQSPTHLIKTRGQQVTLRCSPISGHKSVSWYQQVLGQGPQFIFQYYEKEERGRGNFPDRFSARQFPNYSSELNVNALLLGDSALYLCASSLGGQGNNEQYFGPGTRLTVT.

The genes are TRBV27 and TRBJ2-7; 12 nucleotides match TRBD2. Germline values: CDR1 MNHEY, CDR2 SMNVEV (reference sequence). V trimming: 4 bases; J trimming: 4 bases; junction bases outside the gene matches: 5. This CDR3 has 15 amino acids. The chain's CDR3 is CASSSLAGGFYEQYF. The CDR3 DNA is TGTGCCAGCAGTTCCCTAGCGGGAGGGTTTTACGAGCAGTACTTC.

The J gene is TRBJ1-4, the V gene TRBV28; 7 bases line up with TRBD1. This CDR3 has 15 amino acids. Germline lookup yields CDR1 MDHEN and CDR2 SYDVKM. Germline trimming cut 6 bases from V and 3 bases from J; bases unmatched to any gene: 7. The CDR3 region has the DNA TGTGCCAGCAGCGGTACAGGGGACTCTAATGAAAAACTGTTTTTT. This sequence encodes CASSGTGDSNEKLFF.

The chain joins TRBV5-1 to TRBJ1-1; D is possibly TRBD1 (6 bases). The CDR3 runs to 20 residues. V was trimmed by 3 bases and J by 1 base, leaving 28 bases between them. Germline-derived CDR1 and CDR2 are SGHRS and YFSETQ. CDR3 region: CASSSLGWGGAYEWNTEAFF. CDR3 nucleotide sequence: TGCGCCAGCAGCTCCCTTGGGTGGGGGGGCGCTTACGAGTGGAACACTGAAGCTTTCTTT.

This clone was detected only once. The chain has TRBV15 and TRBJ2-1, with D tentatively TRBD1 (6 bases). Trimming removed 1 base from V and 5 bases from J, with 9 bases in between. The CDR3 is made up of 14 amino acids. CDR1 and CDR2 (germline): LNHNV, YYDKDF (reference sequence). The chain's CDR3 is CATSRVSGDNEQFF. As DNA, the CDR3 is TGTGCCACCAGCAGAGTATCAGGGGACAATGAGCAGTTCTTC.

The CDR3 bases are TGTGCCAGCAGGGGAGGACTAGCGGCATACGAGCAGTACTTC. Amino acids: CASRGGLAAYEQYF. This chain links TRBV28 with TRBJ2-7, with TRBD2 identical over 10 bases. J gave up 4 bases and V 6 bases, and 6 bases lay outside the gene matches. There are 14 residues in the CDR3. The germline CDR1 and CDR2 sequences are MDHEN and SYDVKM.